Listed below are T cell receptor beta chains from one sample, sequenced in a study of graft-versus-host responses after intestinal transplantation. The table came from immunoSEQ multiplex PCR; TCRdb's copy has only in-frame clones and leaves some out. The table includes under 150,000 clones, just over 90% detected once. These TCRs are of unknown antigen specificity. The input for sequencing was unstimulated CD4+ T cells sorted from spleen or lymph node cells, taken before intestinal transplant. These receptors came from a human donor who received an intestinal transplant. Both conserved end residues are part of each CDR3. D genes are given only for firm matches. Clone size is shown for a subset of rows, as once, few, many or a class of expanded clone.

TRBV6-6	-	TRBJ2-3	-	CATQTNDYTDTQYF	TGTGCCACCCAAACCAACGACTACACAGATACGCAGTATTTT
TRBV19	-	TRBJ1-2	-	CATTKISGHLNYGYTF	TGTGCCACTACGAAGATCTCAGGTCACCTTAACTATGGCTACACCTTC
TRBV23-1	TRBD1	TRBJ1-4	-	CANLQGRRNEKLFF	TGCGCCAACCTACAGGGGAGAAGAAACGAAAAACTGTTTTTT
TRBV6-5	TRBD2	TRBJ2-2	-	CASRAGGPGTGELFF	TGTGCCAGCAGAGCGGGAGGGCCAGGCACCGGGGAGCTGTTTTTT
TRBV6-1	-	TRBJ1-5	-	CASSEMYGTHQPQHF	TGTGCCAGCAGTGAAATGTACGGGACACATCAGCCCCAGCATTTT
TRBV27	-	TRBJ1-1	-	CASSLADSTEAFF	TGTGCCAGCAGTTTAGCAGACAGCACTGAAGCTTTCTTT
TRBV6-5	-	TRBJ1-5	-	CASSYSYGPNQPQHF	TGTGCCAGCAGTTACTCCTATGGGCCCAATCAGCCCCAGCATTTT
TRBV6-5	TRBD1	TRBJ2-5	-	CASSYSNRGRRETQYF	TGTGCCAGCAGTTACTCGAATAGGGGGCGCCGGGAGACCCAGTACTTC
TRBV9	TRBD2	TRBJ2-3	-	CASSLAGVGGDTQYF	TGTGCCAGCAGCCTAGCGGGAGTGGGGGGAGATACGCAGTATTTT
TRBV21-1	-	TRBJ2-5	-	CASSKATDLGLAGEQETQYF	TGTGCCAGCAGCAAAGCTACCGATCTGGGACTAGCGGGGGAGCAAGAGACCCAGTACTTC
TRBV5-4	TRBD1	TRBJ1-2	-	CASSARRGTDYGYTF	TGTGCCAGCAGCGCAAGGAGAGGGACAGACTATGGCTACACCTTC
TRBV5-6	TRBD1	TRBJ2-1	once	CASSFRQGAYNEQFF	TGTGCCAGCAGCTTCCGACAGGGAGCCTACAATGAGCAGTTCTTC
TRBV10-3	TRBD1	TRBJ2-7	-	CAISEGDRSYEQYF	TGTGCCATCAGTGAGGGGGACAGAAGCTACGAGCAGTACTTC
TRBV5-4	-	TRBJ2-2	-	CASSHEAMNTGELFF	TGTGCCAGCAGCCACGAAGCGATGAACACCGGGGAGCTGTTTTTT
TRBV7-2	-	TRBJ2-7	-	CASSSPTYSKYEQYF	TGTGCCAGCAGCTCGCCCACCTACTCAAAATACGAGCAGTACTTC
TRBV7-2	-	TRBJ1-2	-	CASSFHSNYGYTF	TGTGCCAGCAGCTTCCATTCTAACTATGGCTACACCTTC
TRBV6-6	-	TRBJ2-1	-	CASSYPLASVRNEQFF	TGTGCCAGCAGTTACCCCCTGGCTAGCGTGCGGAATGAGCAGTTCTTC
TRBV20-1	-	TRBJ2-1	-	CSAFSGNEQFF	TGCAGTGCTTTTTCGGGGAATGAGCAGTTCTTC
TRBV5-1	TRBD2	TRBJ2-3	-	CASSSGLAGATDTQYF	TGCGCCAGCAGCTCAGGACTAGCGGGGGCCACAGATACGCAGTATTTT
TRBV19	-	TRBJ1-6	-	CASRDLDNSPLHF	TGTGCCAGCAGGGATCTGGATAATTCACCCCTCCACTTT
TRBV6-1	-	TRBJ2-1	-	CASSEARGGRYNEQFF	TGTGCCAGCAGTGAAGCGAGAGGGGGAAGGTACAATGAGCAGTTCTTC
TRBV18	TRBD1	TRBJ2-2	-	CASSPVRGQGNTGELFF	TGTGCCAGCTCACCAGTCAGGGGACAGGGCAACACCGGGGAGCTGTTTTTT
TRBV7-2	TRBD1	TRBJ2-5	-	CASRPQGAPNGQETQYF	TGTGCCAGCAGACCTCAGGGGGCGCCGAATGGCCAAGAGACCCAGTACTTC
TRBV2	TRBD1	TRBJ1-5	-	CASSERTGFGYSNQPQHF	TGTGCCAGCAGTGAGAGGACAGGGTTCGGGTATAGCAATCAGCCCCAGCATTTT
TRBV7-9	-	TRBJ2-1	-	CASSYAGSSNEQFF	TGTGCCAGCAGCTACGCAGGGTCGTCGAATGAGCAGTTCTTC
TRBV4-1	-	TRBJ1-3	-	CASSRTSGNTIYF	TGCGCCAGCAGCCGGACATCTGGAAACACCATATATTTT
TRBV27	TRBD1	TRBJ1-4	-	CASSFQGANEKLFF	TGTGCCAGCAGTTTCCAGGGGGCTAATGAAAAACTGTTTTTT
TRBV6-5	TRBD1	TRBJ2-7	-	CASSQPGQGKEQYF	TGTGCCAGCAGCCAACCGGGACAGGGAAAAGAGCAGTACTTC
TRBV6-5	-	TRBJ2-5	-	CASSYGGLVGETQYF	TGTGCCAGCAGTTACGGTGGCCTAGTGGGAGAGACCCAGTACTTC
TRBV30	-	TRBJ1-1	-	CAWSLRGRGFMNTEAFF	TGTGCCTGGAGCCTAAGAGGACGGGGTTTCATGAACACTGAAGCTTTCTTT
TRBV5-6	-	TRBJ2-7	-	CASSFYYEQYF	TGTGCCAGCAGCTTCTATTACGAGCAGTACTTC
TRBV5-4	TRBD1	TRBJ2-1	few	CASSRQGENEQFF	TGTGCCAGCAGCCGGCAGGGGGAAAATGAGCAGTTCTTC
TRBV7-9	TRBD2	TRBJ2-1	-	CASRIGTSGRLGGEQFF	TGTGCCAGCAGAATCGGGACTAGCGGGAGGCTAGGGGGTGAGCAGTTCTTC
TRBV6-1	-	TRBJ1-3	-	CASSDSLHSGNTIYF	TGTGCCAGCAGTGATAGTCTTCACTCTGGAAACACCATATATTTT
TRBV11-2	TRBD1	TRBJ1-2	-	CASSWTGFGYTF	TGTGCCAGCAGCTGGACAGGGTTTGGCTACACCTTC
TRBV6-5	TRBD1	TRBJ1-3	few	CASRPQGAGNTIYF	TGTGCCAGCAGGCCCCAGGGGGCTGGAAACACCATATATTTT
TRBV4-3	-	TRBJ1-2	-	CASSQEDSRRFNGYTF	TGCGCCAGCAGCCAGGAGGACAGTCGGAGATTTAATGGCTACACCTTC
TRBV5-4	-	TRBJ1-1	-	CASSLQMNTEAFF	TGTGCCAGCAGTTTACAGATGAACACTGAAGCTTTCTTT
TRBV10-1	TRBD1	TRBJ1-5	-	CASSESEGQGADQPQHF	TGCGCCAGCAGTGAGTCGGAAGGGCAGGGGGCGGATCAGCCCCAGCATTTT